This entry concerns a single TCR beta chain. Its antigen has not been determined. Base qualities are not provided; no much larger clone lies one nucleotide away. In the ophthalmopathy patients, disease was moderately to severely active, with a Clinical Activity Score of 3 or more, a NOSPECS grade of 4 or more, and a duration of less than 3 months. Any patient with an uncontrolled infection, another autoimmune disease, pregnancy or lactation was excluded. Clinical symptoms, serum thyroxine and TRAb, thyroid ultrasound, and orbital computed tomography formed the basis for the diagnoses. Ficoll-Paque density gradient centrifugation was used to isolate PBMCs from approximately 10 ml of fresh peripheral blood. Trizol reagent was used to extract total RNA, and RNA quality was then checked on an Agilent 2100 Bioanalyzer. The data stem from a study of T cells in Graves' hyperthyroidism and ophthalmopathy (dated by TCRdb to about 2019). Background for the entire study: Peripheral blood was collected at initial diagnosis, before any treatment. The 90 to 100 discovery patients were randomly split 7:3 into training and test sets. Following sampling, methimazole starting at 30 mg daily was given to hyperthyroidism patients, and high-dose intravenous methylprednisolone was given to ophthalmopathy patients. The study also compared thyroid tissue and blood T-cell repertoires from about six Graves' hyperthyroidism patients. Prospective prediction of ophthalmopathy was tested in an independent validation cohort consisting of 18 to 20 hyperthyroidism patients and around 17 patients who later progressed to ophthalmopathy. To identify TCR V-J signatures that set the groups apart, the researchers used a discovery cohort of 90 to 100 patients, made up of about 44 with Graves' ophthalmopathy and 57 with stable Graves' hyperthyroidism. The paper reports TCR Vbeta CDR3 sequencing of 135 peripheral blood samples: 43 ophthalmopathy, fewer than 80 hyperthyroidism and 17 progressor patients. Findings and caveats that apply to the study as a whole: A 13 V-J signature model separated ophthalmopathy from stable hyperthyroidism, with around 88% sensitivity and 81.08% specificity in cross-validation and 80%/75% in testing. Most expanded thyroid clonotypes (frequency above 0.001) were also detected in blood, suggesting blood repertoires may reflect thyroid immune responses. Sample size was not statistically predetermined, and blinding of investigators to group allocation was not performed. In validation, the model predicted progression to ophthalmopathy with approximately 71% sensitivity and 72% to 85% specificity, a median of about 6.7 months before onset.

The TCR beta CDR3 regions were amplified from RNA transcripts. The TCR CDR3 was subjected to a first round of RT-PCR using the HTBI primer set and the Qiagen OneStep RT-PCR kit. The libraries were constructed in a second round of multiplex PCR and then size-selected and purified. Libraries were sequenced paired-end with 100 bp reads on an Illumina HiSeq2000. The paper's data handling went like this. Raw data were processed with SOAPnuke, discarding reads with adapters, uncalled bases, mean Phred below 15, or no exact constant-primer or identifier match. High-quality paired reads were merged with COPE v1.2.5, and unique nucleotide sequences were defined as clonotypes. MiTCR v1.1 was used to align the clonotypes against IMGT TRBV, TRBD and TRBJ reference segments. The analysis included only V-J combinations with a frequency above 0.0001, which together covered 99% to 99.2% of the repertoires. The TCS score was defined as F50 (clonal expansion) divided by E x V (chaos), with BLOSUM62-based TCRdist calculated between CDR3 peptides within each V-J. Welch's t-statistics and random forest reduced 500 to 650 V-J features to roughly 13, which were used in a naive Bayes classifier (R e1071). The public reads were quality trimmed at Q25 with fastp and then assembled into clones with MiXCR by TCRdb, keeping productive beta chains. One record per CDR3 amino acid sequence lists the most common genes and DNA. V and J calls and clone size were set by TCRdb, not the authors. The sample table holds around 600,000 distinct CDR3 sequences, of which about 14% were seen once. The ten biggest clones cover roughly 7.1% of the sample.

The TCR originated in a woman younger than 30 with Graves' ophthalmopathy. The sample comprised blood.

The DNA sequence is as follows: TGTGCCAGCAGCTTGACAGGGAGGATTCTGAACACTGAAGCTTTCTTT. This codes for CASSLTGRILNTEAFF. The chain links TRBV5-6 with TRBJ1-1; a tentative D match to TRBD1 spans 6 bases. Based on the germline V gene, the CDR1 and CDR2 sequences are SGHDT and YYEEEE. Reading from cysteine to phenylalanine, the CDR3 counts 16 amino acids. Only CDR3 DNA is held: 48 bases, read in frame from base 1. The junction shows trimming of 1 base on V and 0 bases on J, plus 13 bases between the germline ends.